This T cell receptor beta chain was sequenced for a study of cytomegalovirus exposure and HLA in healthy donors. Study overall: There were under 140 million unique TCR beta sequences, drawn from approximately 180 million T cells, in an earlier analysis. Study-level findings and limits: In vitro checks showed that a few CMV-associated chains really do target CMV antigens. Many donors carried some public TCRs, although rarity characterized most TCR sequences. Cytomegalovirus status, reportedly, was diagnosed with high specificity and sensitivity by the classifier.

With respect to this clone: The target antigen is unknown.

In germline, CDR1 is ENHRY, CDR2 SYGVKD. The CDR3 runs to 14 residues. The V gene lost 2 bases and the J gene lost 2 bases, with 10 bases spanning the gap. The study ran its PCR with 60 Vbeta and 13 Jbeta primers. The table came from immunoSEQ multiplex PCR; TCRdb's copy has only in-frame clones and leaves some out. Among more than 130,000 clones listed, around 80% were seen once. The sequence was collected from a male donor in good health and CMV-seronegative. This chain connects TRBV10-3 to TRBJ2-7, with D possibly TRBD1 on 6 matching bases. The sample taken for sequencing was PBMCs. CDR3 DNA sequence: TGTGCCATCAGTGAGATGGACAGTACCTACGAGCAGTACTTC. It specifies CAISEMDSTYEQYF.